This T cell receptor beta chain was captured by sequencing in a study of CD8 T cells in ankylosing spondylitis. Findings and caveats of the study: For ankylosing spondylitis blood, a TCR beta motif of 7 to 9 highly homologous variants appeared characteristic. Disease-associated clones were reportedly significantly overrepresented in matched ankylosing spondylitis synovial fluid.

Germline loops: CDR1 DFQATT, CDR2 SNEGSKA (reference sequence). This CDR3 has 17 amino acids. V was shortened by 3 bases and J by 2 bases, with 23 bases between the two germline ends. Scientists made TCR beta libraries using quantitative 5'-RACE with molecular barcodes. TCRdb fed the 5' RACE reads into MiXCR, producing one record per CDR3 protein. The sample consists of about 500,000 distinct CDR3 sequences, 5.3% of them appearing once. This clonotype was counted many times. What it recognizes is unknown. Sequenced: blood, either unsorted or a sorted T cell fraction (not recorded which). The sequence came from a male donor with ankylosing spondylitis. This chain joins TRBV20-1 and TRBJ2-7, with a tentative D call TRBD1 (6 bases). The CDR3 nucleotides read TGCAGTGCTAGCTACTGGGTTCGGACAGCTACACCCTACGAGCAGTACTTC. It specifies CSASYWVRTATPYEQYF.